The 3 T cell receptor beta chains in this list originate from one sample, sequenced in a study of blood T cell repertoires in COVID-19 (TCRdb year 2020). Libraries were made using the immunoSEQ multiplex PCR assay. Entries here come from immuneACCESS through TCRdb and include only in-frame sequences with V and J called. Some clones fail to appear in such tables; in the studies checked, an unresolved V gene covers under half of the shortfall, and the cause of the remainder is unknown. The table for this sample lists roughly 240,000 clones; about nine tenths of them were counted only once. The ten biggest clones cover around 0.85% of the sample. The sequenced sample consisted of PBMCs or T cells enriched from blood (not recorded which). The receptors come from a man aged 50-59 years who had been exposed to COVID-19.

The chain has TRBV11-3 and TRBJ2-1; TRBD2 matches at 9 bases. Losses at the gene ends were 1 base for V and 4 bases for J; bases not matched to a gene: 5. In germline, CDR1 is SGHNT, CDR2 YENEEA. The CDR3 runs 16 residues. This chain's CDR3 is CASSLGGLAGYNEQFF. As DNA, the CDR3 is TGTGCCAGCAGCTTAGGGGGGCTAGCGGGGTACAATGAGCAGTTCTTC.

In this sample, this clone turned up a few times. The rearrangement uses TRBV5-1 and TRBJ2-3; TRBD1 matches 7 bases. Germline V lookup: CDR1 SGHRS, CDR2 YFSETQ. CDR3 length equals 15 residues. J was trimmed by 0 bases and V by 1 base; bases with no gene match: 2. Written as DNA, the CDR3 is TGCGCCAGCAGCTTGAACAGGGGTAGCACAGATACGCAGTATTTT. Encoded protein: CASSLNRGSTDTQYF. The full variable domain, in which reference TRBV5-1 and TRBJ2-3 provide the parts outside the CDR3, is KAGVTQTPRYLIKTRGQQVTLSCSPISGHRSVSWYQQTPGQGLQFLFEYFSETQRNKGNFPGRFSGRQFSNSRSEMNVSTLELGDSALYLCASSLNRGSTDTQYFGPGTRLTVL.

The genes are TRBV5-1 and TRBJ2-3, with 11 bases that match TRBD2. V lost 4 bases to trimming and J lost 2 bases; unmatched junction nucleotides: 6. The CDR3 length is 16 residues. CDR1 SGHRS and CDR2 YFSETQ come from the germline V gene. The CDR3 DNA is TGCGCCAGCAGCAGCTCTAGCGGGGGGTCCACAGATACGCAGTATTTT. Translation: CASSSSSGGSTDTQYF.